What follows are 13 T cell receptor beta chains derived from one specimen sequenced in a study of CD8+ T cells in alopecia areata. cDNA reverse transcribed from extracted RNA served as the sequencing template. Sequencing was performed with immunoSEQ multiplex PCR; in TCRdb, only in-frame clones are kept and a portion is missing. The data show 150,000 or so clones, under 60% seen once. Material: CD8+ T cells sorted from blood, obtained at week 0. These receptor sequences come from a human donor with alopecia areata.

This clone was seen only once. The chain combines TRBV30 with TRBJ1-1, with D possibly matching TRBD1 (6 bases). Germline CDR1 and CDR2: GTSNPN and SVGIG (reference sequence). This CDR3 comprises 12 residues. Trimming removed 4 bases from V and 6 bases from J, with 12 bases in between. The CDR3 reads CAWKTGLAEAFF. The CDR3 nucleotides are TGTGCCTGGAAGACAGGTCTGGCTGAAGCTTTCTTT.

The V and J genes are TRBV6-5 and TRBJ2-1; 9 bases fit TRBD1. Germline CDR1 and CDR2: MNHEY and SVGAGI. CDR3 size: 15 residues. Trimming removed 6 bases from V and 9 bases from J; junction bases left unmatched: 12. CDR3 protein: CASRLSGQGLGEQFF. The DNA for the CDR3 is TGTGCCAGCAGGCTATCGGGACAGGGTCTGGGTGAGCAGTTCTTC.

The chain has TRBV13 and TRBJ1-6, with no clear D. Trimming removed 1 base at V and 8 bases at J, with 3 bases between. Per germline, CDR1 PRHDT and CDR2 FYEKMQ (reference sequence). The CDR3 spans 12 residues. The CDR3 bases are TGTGCCAGCAGCTTAGACCATTCACCCCTCCACTTT. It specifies CASSLDHSPLHF.

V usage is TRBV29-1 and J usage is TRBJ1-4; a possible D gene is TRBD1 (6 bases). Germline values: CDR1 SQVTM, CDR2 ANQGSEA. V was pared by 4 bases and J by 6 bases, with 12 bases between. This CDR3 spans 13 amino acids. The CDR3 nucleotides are TGCAGCGTTGCCGTAGGGGGGGATGAAAAACTGTTTTTT. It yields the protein CSVAVGGDEKLFF.

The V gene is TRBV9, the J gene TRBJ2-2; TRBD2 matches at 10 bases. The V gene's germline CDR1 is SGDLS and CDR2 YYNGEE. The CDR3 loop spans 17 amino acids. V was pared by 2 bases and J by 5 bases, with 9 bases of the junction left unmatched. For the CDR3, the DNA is TGTGCCAGCAGCGTCCCTAGCGGGGGAACGGGGACCGGGGAGCTGTTTTTT. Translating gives CASSVPSGGTGTGELFF.

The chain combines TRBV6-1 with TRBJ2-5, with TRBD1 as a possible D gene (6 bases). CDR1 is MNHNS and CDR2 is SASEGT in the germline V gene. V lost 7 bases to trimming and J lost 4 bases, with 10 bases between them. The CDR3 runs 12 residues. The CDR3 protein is CASNLGGETQYF. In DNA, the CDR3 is TGTGCCAGCAACCTAGGGGGAGAGACCCAGTACTTC.

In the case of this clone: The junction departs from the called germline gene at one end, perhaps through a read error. CDR3 in DNA: TGCAGCGTAGAAGCACAGGGGTTCTATGGCTACACCTTC. This sequence encodes CSVEAQGFYGYTF. The gene calls are TRBV29-1 and TRBJ1-2; TRBD1 matches 7 bases. The CDR3 covers 13 residues. CDR1 and CDR2 from the germline V gene are SQVTM and ANQGSEA.

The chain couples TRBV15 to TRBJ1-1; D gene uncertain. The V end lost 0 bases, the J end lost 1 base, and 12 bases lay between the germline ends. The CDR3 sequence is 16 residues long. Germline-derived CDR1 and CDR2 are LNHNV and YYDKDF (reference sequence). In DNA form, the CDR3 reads TGTGCCACCAGCAGAGATGGGAAGGCAGCGAACACTGAAGCTTTCTTT. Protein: CATSRDGKAANTEAFF.

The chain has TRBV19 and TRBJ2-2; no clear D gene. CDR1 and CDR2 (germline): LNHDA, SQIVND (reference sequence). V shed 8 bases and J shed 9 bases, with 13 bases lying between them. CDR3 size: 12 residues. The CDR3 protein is CASGYFDRELFF. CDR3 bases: TGTGCCAGTGGCTATTTTGACAGGGAGCTGTTTTTT.

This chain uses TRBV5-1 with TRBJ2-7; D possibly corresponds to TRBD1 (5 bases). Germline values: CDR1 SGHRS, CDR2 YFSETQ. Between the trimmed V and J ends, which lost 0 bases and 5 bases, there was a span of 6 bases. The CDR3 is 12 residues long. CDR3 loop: CASSLAGNEQYF. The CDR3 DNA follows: TGCGCCAGCAGCTTGGCAGGGAACGAGCAGTACTTC.

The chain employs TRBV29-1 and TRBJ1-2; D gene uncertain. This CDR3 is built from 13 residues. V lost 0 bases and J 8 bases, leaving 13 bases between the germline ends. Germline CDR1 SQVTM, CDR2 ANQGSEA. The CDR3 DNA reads TGCAGCGTTGAAGATACCCACAGCGGCGGCTACACCTTC. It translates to CSVEDTHSGGYTF. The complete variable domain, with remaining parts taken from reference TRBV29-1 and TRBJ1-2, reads SAVISQKPSRDICQRGTSLTIQCQVDSQVTMMFWYRQQPGQSLTLIATANQGSEATYESGFVIDKFPISRPNLTFSTLTVSNMSPEDSSIYLCSVEDTHSGGYTFGSGTRLTVV.

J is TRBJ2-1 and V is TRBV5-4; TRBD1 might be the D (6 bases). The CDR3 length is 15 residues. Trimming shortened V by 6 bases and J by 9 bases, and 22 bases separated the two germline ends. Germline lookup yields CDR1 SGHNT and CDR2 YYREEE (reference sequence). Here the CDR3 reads CASTLSFSGDTEQFF. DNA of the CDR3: TGTGCCAGCACCCTATCATTCTCAGGGGATACTGAGCAGTTCTTC.

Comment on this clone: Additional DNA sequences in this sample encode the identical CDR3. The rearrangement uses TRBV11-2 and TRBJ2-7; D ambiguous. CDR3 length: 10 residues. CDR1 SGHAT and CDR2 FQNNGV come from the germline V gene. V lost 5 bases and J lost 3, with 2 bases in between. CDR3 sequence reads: CASSHYEQYF. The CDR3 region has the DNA TGTGCCAGCAGCCACTACGAGCAGTACTTC.